The table lists the clone carrying this TCR beta chain with many counts. Its antigen remains unidentified. Sequence at one end of the junction differs from germline and may be a read error. Looked up from germline, CDR1 is MNHNS and CDR2 is SASEGT. This CDR3 has 13 residues. The record originates from a study of early T cells in non-severe SARS-CoV-2 infection. Background on the study: Sequencing of unsorted whole blood was done on bulk RNA, leaving chains unpaired.

Study-level findings and limits: Matching against VDJdb likely underestimated virus-specific expansions, favoring anti-spike CD8.

Unique molecular identifiers were attached to individual cDNA molecules. TCRdb analysed the 5' RACE reads with MiXCR anew, one entry per CDR3 protein. The table lists about 63,000 distinct CDR3 sequences, 10% to 15% of them singletons. The clonotype originates from an adult who was a healthcare worker with PCR-confirmed SARS-CoV-2 infection or an uninfected control (not recorded which). The sequenced material came from whole blood. This chain connects TRBV6-1 to TRBJ1-1; the match to TRBD1 covers 7 bases. As DNA, the CDR3 is TGTGCCAGCATCCTGACAGGGCTCACTGAAACTTTCTTT. This translates into CASILTGLTETFF.